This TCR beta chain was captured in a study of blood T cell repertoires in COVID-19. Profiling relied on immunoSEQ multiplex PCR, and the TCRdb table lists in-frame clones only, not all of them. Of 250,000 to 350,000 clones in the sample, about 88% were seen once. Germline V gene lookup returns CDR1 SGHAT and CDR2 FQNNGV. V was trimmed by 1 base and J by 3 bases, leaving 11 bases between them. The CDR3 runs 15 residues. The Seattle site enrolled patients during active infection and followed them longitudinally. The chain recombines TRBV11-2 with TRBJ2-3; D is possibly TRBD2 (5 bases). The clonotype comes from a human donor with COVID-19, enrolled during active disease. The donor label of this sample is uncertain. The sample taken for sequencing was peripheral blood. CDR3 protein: CASSLGGSSTDTQYF. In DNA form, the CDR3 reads TGTGCCAGCAGCTTAGGAGGGAGTAGTACAGATACGCAGTATTTT.